One and the same sample provided the 19 T cell receptor beta chains below, sequenced in a study of response to subunit inactivated influenza vaccine. TCRdb processed the RT-PCR reads anew with MiXCR; each CDR3 protein has one entry. The sample has about 480,000 distinct CDR3 sequences; about 25% are singletons. The material was CD4+ T cells sorted from PBMCs, obtained more than 4 days after vaccination. The receptors were gathered from a man aged 50-60 years who received an inactivated influenza vaccine.

V usage is TRBV12-3 or TRBV12-4 and J usage is TRBJ2-1; D possibly corresponds to TRBD2 (7 bases). This CDR3 region has 13 residues. The ends were cut back, 4 bases at V and 8 bases at J, with 12 bases in the middle. The CDR3 DNA follows: TGTGCCAGCAGTTGGGGGGGCATCTATGAGCAGTTCTTC. This translates into CASSWGGIYEQFF.

The chain recombines TRBV15 with TRBJ2-1, with D possibly matching TRBD1 (6 bases). V lost 1 base, J lost 1 base, and 11 bases lay in between. Germline V lookup: CDR1 LNHNV, CDR2 YYDKDF (reference sequence). This CDR3 region has 16 residues. CDR3 DNA sequence: TGTGCCACCAGCAGAGGGGGGCTAGGATCCTACAATGAGCAGTTCTTC. Translated, it gives CATSRGGLGSYNEQFF.

V gene TRBV5-5 combines with J gene TRBJ2-3, with TRBD2 matching 9 bases. This CDR3 spans 16 amino acids. After removal of 5 bases from V and 1 base from J, the junction contained 8 bases not matched to a gene. Germline V gives CDR1 SGHKS, CDR2 YYEKEE (reference sequence). CDR3 bases: TGTGCCAGCAGGTCAGGCCCTAGCGGGGGCACAGATACGCAGTATTTT. This codes for CASRSGPSGGTDTQYF.

The chain uses TRBV5-1 and TRBJ2-1; TRBD2 might be the D (8 bases). CDR3 length: 17 residues. V was shortened by 6 bases and J by 2 bases, with 21 bases between the two germline ends. Germline loops: CDR1 SGHRS, CDR2 YFSETQ. CDR3 sequence: CASNLGGGGRTYNEQFF. The CDR3 nucleotides are TGCGCCAGCAACCTGGGAGGGGGCGGGAGGACCTACAATGAGCAGTTCTTC.

This clonotype was picked up many times. The genes are TRBV14 and TRBJ1-3, with D uncertain. The germline gives CDR1 SGHDN, CDR2 FVKESK. The CDR3 spans 14 residues. V was shortened by 4 bases and J by 2 bases, with 9 bases between the two germline ends. This chain's CDR3 is CASSPLGPGNTIYF. The CDR3 DNA reads as TGTGCCAGCAGCCCCCTCGGACCTGGAAACACCATATATTTT.

This rearrangement joins TRBV29-1 to TRBJ2-7; TRBD1 agrees at 8 bases. The CDR3 covers 13 residues. V trimming: 7 bases; J trimming: 6 bases; junction bases outside the gene matches: 11. CDR1 is SQVTM, CDR2 ANQGSEA, per germline. The CDR3 DNA reads TGCAGCGGATCCCGGACAGGGCTCGGCGAGCAGTACTTC. Residues: CSGSRTGLGEQYF.

This clonotype was recorded a few times. V gene TRBV7-9 combines with J gene TRBJ2-3; 10 bases are shared with TRBD1. Unmatched junction bases numbered 5, after V lost 3 bases and J lost 2 bases. The CDR3 sequence is 16 residues long. CDR1 and CDR2 (germline): SEHNR, FQNEAQ (reference sequence). The CDR3 DNA is TGTGCCAGCAGCTTGGGGGACAGGGGCACCACAGATACGCAGTATTTT. Amino acids: CASSLGDRGTTDTQYF.

This chain uses TRBV18 with TRBJ1-1; D possibly corresponds to TRBD1 (6 bases). The CDR3 consists of 14 residues. Germline CDR1 KGHSH, CDR2 LQKENI. V lost 5 bases and J lost 2, with 12 bases in between. Here the CDR3 reads CASSIEQGNTEAFF. CDR3 bases: TGTGCCAGCTCAATAGAACAGGGAAACACTGAAGCTTTCTTT. The full variable domain, its missing parts supplied by reference TRBV18 and TRBJ1-1, is NAGVMQNPRHLVRRRGQEARLRCSPMKGHSHVYWYRQLPEEGLKFMVYLQKENIIDESGMPKERFSAEFPKEGPSILRIQQVVRGDSAAYFCASSIEQGNTEAFFGQGTRLTVV.

The CDR3 sequence: CASGLSTSGSSYNEQFF. Written as DNA, the CDR3 is TGTGCTAGTGGTTTGTCGACTAGCGGGAGCTCCTACAATGAGCAGTTCTTC. The V gene is TRBV12-5, the J gene TRBJ2-1; 12 positions agree with TRBD2. The junction had 2 bases not matched to a gene; V was cut back by 2 bases and J by 0 bases. Germline values: CDR1 LGHNT, CDR2 FRNRAP. CDR3 length equals 17 residues.

This clonotype was detected only a few times. The chain is built from TRBV5-1 and TRBJ2-7; possibly TRBD1 for D (5 bases). Trimming pared 4 bases from V and 2 bases from J, leaving 13 bases between. This CDR3 region has 14 residues. Per the germline V gene, CDR1 is SGHRS and CDR2 is YFSETQ. The CDR3 bases are TGCGCCAGCAGCGTCGGACATTCTCCCTACGAGCAGTACTTC. Its translation is CASSVGHSPYEQYF.

This clonotype showed up just a few times. The chain joins TRBV12-3 or TRBV12-4 to TRBJ1-5; 8 nucleotides agree with TRBD1. The CDR3 runs 14 residues. Trimming took 5 bases from V and 8 from J; bases not matched to a gene: 8. Here the CDR3 reads CASSTRQGFKPQHF. The CDR3 DNA sequence: TGTGCCAGCAGTACCCGACAGGGGTTTAAGCCCCAGCATTTT.

This clonotype has only a few counts. J is TRBJ2-7 and V is TRBV5-1, with 8 nucleotides matching TRBD1. CDR1 SGHRS and CDR2 YFSETQ come from the germline V gene. This CDR3 comprises 13 residues. Trimming at V came to 5 bases and at J to 6 bases, leaving 7 bases not matched to a gene. The CDR3 region is CASSRDRGFEQYF. The CDR3 DNA sequence: TGCGCCAGCAGTCGAGACAGGGGTTTCGAGCAGTACTTC.

This clonotype has more than one count but fewer than ten. The chain is built from TRBV29-1 and TRBJ2-3; 7 nucleotides line up with TRBD2. With V trimmed by 2 bases and J by 6 bases, 5 bases remained unmatched. The germline V gene encodes CDR1 SQVTM and CDR2 ANQGSEA. The CDR3 is 13 residues long. In nucleotides, the CDR3 is TGCAGCGTTGAACCAGCGGGGAGGGATACGCAGTATTTT. Translating it yields CSVEPAGRDTQYF.

This clonotype was counted only a few times. The chain links TRBV5-1 to TRBJ1-4, with TRBD1 as a possible D gene (6 bases). The CDR3 has 13 amino acids. Germline CDR1 SGHRS, CDR2 YFSETQ. The V end lost 3 bases, the J end lost 10 bases, and 13 bases lay between the germline ends. The CDR3 is CASSSKEGGKLFF. The CDR3 nucleotides are TGCGCCAGCAGCTCAAAAGAGGGGGGAAAACTGTTTTTT.

The gene calls are TRBV20-1 and TRBJ2-2, with 7 bases aligning to TRBD1. This CDR3 spans 13 amino acids. V dropped 1 base and J dropped 8; count of bases not matched to a gene: 4. CDR1 DFQATT and CDR2 SNEGSKA come from the germline V gene (reference sequence). The CDR3 nucleotides are TGCAGTGCTAGAGCTACAGGGGAAGGGGAGCTGTTTTTT. It translates to CSARATGEGELFF.

A few counts support this clonotype. The J gene is TRBJ1-6, the V gene TRBV6-1, with 7 bases matching TRBD1. This CDR3 is built from 14 residues. The V and J ends lost 7 bases and 3 bases, in that order; junction bases with no gene match: 3. Germline V lookup: CDR1 MNHNS, CDR2 SASEGT. DNA of the CDR3: TGTGCCAGCATGGCAGGGGGCTATAATTCACCCCTCCACTTT. Its protein is CASMAGGYNSPLHF.

This clonotype was found a few times. CDR3 DNA sequence: TGTGCCAGCAGTTTCGGGACAGGGGGCGAGCAGTACTTC. Protein: CASSFGTGGEQYF. The chain couples TRBV27 to TRBJ2-7; 11 nucleotides line up with TRBD1. CDR1 is MNHEY and CDR2 is SMNVEV in the germline V gene (reference sequence). The V gene end was trimmed by 3 bases and the J gene end by 6 bases; junction bases not matched to a gene: 1. This CDR3 region has 13 residues.

The chain has TRBV20-1 and TRBJ2-1, with D unclear. This CDR3 has 15 residues. Germline V gives CDR1 DFQATT, CDR2 SNEGSKA (reference sequence). Trimming took off 4 bases at V and 7 bases at J, with 20 bases between the two ends. The CDR3 bases are TGCAGTGCTACGAGTTCTCGCGGTATGGGGAATGAGCAGTTCTTC. It yields the protein CSATSSRGMGNEQFF.

This clonotype was observed a few times. V and J are TRBV28 and TRBJ1-6; 11 bases line up with TRBD1. This CDR3 region has 16 residues. Losses at the gene ends were 7 bases for V and 9 bases for J; bases not matched to a gene: 11. The germline V gene encodes CDR1 MDHEN and CDR2 SYDVKM. In nucleotides, the CDR3 is TGTGCCAGCAATCTACAACCGGGACAGGGGGGTTCACCCCTCCACTTT. Translated: CASNLQPGQGGSPLHF.